This T cell receptor beta chain was captured by sequencing in a study of CD8 T cells in Susac syndrome. The authors reverse transcribed roughly 0.45 to 1 ug RNA with random hexamers. Amplification of the TCR beta CDR3 was carried out by immunoSEQ multiplex PCR, which spanned a total of 54 Vbeta and 13 Jbeta segments. TCRdb ran MiXCR on the immunoSEQ multiplex PCR reads and lists one entry per CDR3 protein. The table records about 120,000 distinct CDR3 sequences, 85% to 95% of them present only once. Healthy donors acted as controls, with matching for age and sex. Trimming took off 3 bases at V and 0 bases at J, with 3 bases between the two ends. Germline V lookup: CDR1 LNHDA, CDR2 SQIVND (reference sequence). This CDR3 contains 14 residues.

The sequencing input was CD4+ T cells from PBMCs. The V call is TRBV19, the J call TRBJ2-6, with unresolved D. The TCR comes from a human donor in good health. In DNA, the CDR3 is TGTGCCAGTAGTATCCTCTCTGGGGCCAACGTCCTGACTTTC. This translates into CASSILSGANVLTF.